This is a list of T cell receptor beta chains from one sample in a study of control samples from healthy donors and cancer patients. Profiling relied on immunoSEQ multiplex PCR, and the TCRdb table lists in-frame clones only, not all of them. Of approximately 37,000 clones listed, about four fifths are singletons. The sample taken for sequencing was PBMCs. Every receptor here comes from a woman aged 60-75 years with lung cancer. Both conserved end residues are part of each CDR3. A D gene is named only where the DNA matches it firmly. Not every row has a clone size; where given, it reads once, few, many or a size class.

v_call	clone_size	j_call	d_call	cdr3_nt	cdr3_aa
TRBV18	-	TRBJ2-7	-	TGTGCCAGCTCACCGGACGGGATTACCTACGAGCAGTACTTC	CASSPDGITYEQYF
TRBV2	-	TRBJ1-6	TRBD1	TGTGCCAGCAGTTGGACAGGGAGCTCCTATAATTCACCCCTCCACTTT	CASSWTGSSYNSPLHF
TRBV7-3	-	TRBJ2-6	TRBD1	TGTGCCAGCAGCCCCAGGAGGACAGGGGGCGCCGGGGCCAACGTCCTGACTTTC	CASSPRRTGGAGANVLTF
TRBV16	few	TRBJ2-5	-	TGTGCCAGCAGCCCCACAGAGACCCAGTACTTC	CASSPTETQYF
TRBV27	-	TRBJ1-5	TRBD1	TGTGCCAGCAGTTTAGCCACAGGGGGTGGTCAGCCCCAGCATTTT	CASSLATGGGQPQHF
TRBV18	-	TRBJ1-4	-	TGTGCCAGCTCACCTCCCCCGGCTGAAAAACTGTTTTTT	CASSPPPAEKLFF
TRBV19	few	TRBJ1-1	TRBD1	TGTGCCAGTAGTGTTCAGGGGGAAGGAGAAGACACTGAAGCTTTCTTT	CASSVQGEGEDTEAFF
TRBV3-1/TRBV3-2	-	TRBJ1-4	-	TGTGCCAGCAGCCCCCTTAGGGCTAATGAAAAACTGTTTTTT	CASSPLRANEKLFF
TRBV5-1	once	TRBJ2-3	TRBD2	TGCGCCCGCAGCTGGCCGGGACTAGCGGGGGGGCTGAGCACAGATACGCAGTATTTT	CARSWPGLAGGLSTDTQYF
TRBV5-1	-	TRBJ1-2	-	TGCGCCAGCAGCCTCGACGCGGCAACCTATGGCTACACCTTC	CASSLDAATYGYTF
TRBV6-5	-	TRBJ1-1	-	TGTGCCAGCAGTTATTCGATATCTTCAGGGAACACTGAAGCTTTCTTT	CASSYSISSGNTEAFF
TRBV30	-	TRBJ2-3	-	TGTGCCTGGAGTGGAGAACATACGCAGTATTTT	CAWSGEHTQYF
TRBV9	-	TRBJ2-7	-	TGTGCCAGCAGCGTAGAAGGGGGAAGTTGGCAGTACTTC	CASSVEGGSWQYF
TRBV10-3	once	TRBJ1-1	-	TGTGCCATCGCTGGCCAGGACACGAACACTGAAGCTTTCTTT	CAIAGQDTNTEAFF
TRBV25-1	-	TRBJ2-7	TRBD1	TGTGCCAGCAGTCCCGGGACAGGGCCCTACGAGCAGTACTTC	CASSPGTGPYEQYF